The 11 T cell receptor beta chains below all came from one sample that was sequenced in a study of control samples from healthy donors and cancer patients. The repertoire was sequenced with immunoSEQ multiplex PCR; TCRdb's copy has only in-frame clones and lacks some. The sample holds about 10,000 clones, under 95% seen once. Sequenced input: PBMCs. The origin of the receptors is a man between 60 and 75 years old with colorectal cancer.

The chain employs TRBV9 and TRBJ2-5; D is perhaps TRBD1 (6 bases). Germline values: CDR1 SGDLS, CDR2 YYNGEE. The CDR3 has 14 residues. V was shortened by 0 bases and J by 5 bases, with 11 bases between the two germline ends. The CDR3 is CASSVDAGAETQYF. CDR3 DNA sequence: TGTGCCAGCAGCGTAGATGCAGGGGCGGAGACCCAGTACTTC.

The V call is TRBV27, the J call TRBJ1-1; 7 nucleotides match TRBD1. The CDR3 covers 15 residues. Losses at the gene ends were 5 bases for V and 1 base for J; bases not matched to a gene: 7. Germline loops: CDR1 MNHEY, CDR2 SMNVEV (reference sequence). CDR3 DNA sequence: TGTGCCAGCAGTCCGCCGGGACAGACGAACACTGAAGCTTTCTTT. Amino acid sequence: CASSPPGQTNTEAFF.

The V gene is TRBV16, the J gene TRBJ2-4, with D perhaps matching TRBD1 (5 bases). The CDR3 loop spans 19 amino acids. The V gene's germline CDR1 is KGHSY and CDR2 FQNENV. Trimming cost V 0 bases and J 1 base, with 19 bases left between them. The DNA for the CDR3 is TGTGCCAGCAGCCAATCTCTGACAGCGACCTCGGCCGCCAAAAACATTCAGTACTTC. Translated, it gives CASSQSLTATSAAKNIQYF. The complete variable domain, with remaining parts taken from reference TRBV16 and TRBJ2-4, reads GEEVAQTPKHLVRGEGQKAKLYCAPIKGHSYVFWYQQVLKNEFKFLISFQNENVFDETGMPKERFSAKCLPNSPCSLEIQATKLEDSAVYFCASSQSLTATSAAKNIQYFGAGTRLSVL.

J is TRBJ2-2 and V is TRBV4-3, with TRBD1 matching over 7 bases. Germline V gene lookup returns CDR1 LGHNA and CDR2 YSLEER. The CDR3 contains 15 residues. The V gene end was trimmed by 0 bases and the J gene end by 4 bases; junction bases not matched to a gene: 2. The CDR3 bases are TGCGCCAGCAGCCAAGAGGACAGGAGCACCGGGGAGCTGTTTTTT. Its protein product is CASSQEDRSTGELFF.

V gene TRBV7-2 combines with J gene TRBJ2-5, with D hard to call. The CDR3 has 14 amino acids. CDR1 is SGHTA and CDR2 is FQGNSA in the germline V gene. V was cut by 3 bases and J by 4 bases, with 12 bases left in between. In nucleotides, the CDR3 is TGTGCCAGCAGCTTGCCGGGCTGGTCAGAGACCCAGTACTTC. Translated: CASSLPGWSETQYF.

V and J are TRBV5-4 and TRBJ2-5; D remains unclear. Trimming took off 0 bases at V and 4 bases at J, with 13 bases between the two ends. Germline values: CDR1 SGHNT, CDR2 YYREEE (reference sequence). The CDR3 is made up of 15 amino acids. In nucleotides, the CDR3 is TGTGCCAGCAGCTTGGAAGGGTCAAGGCGAGAGACCCAGTACTTC. Translating it yields CASSLEGSRRETQYF.

CDR3 in DNA: TGTGCCAGCTCCGGGGGGACTAGCGGGATCCATGAGCAGTTCTTC. As protein: CASSGGTSGIHEQFF. The rearrangement joins TRBV27 to TRBJ2-1; 13 nucleotides match TRBD2. The germline V gene encodes CDR1 MNHEY and CDR2 SMNVEV (reference sequence). The junction had 9 bases not matched to a gene; V was cut back by 8 bases and J by 8 bases. The CDR3 contains 15 residues.

The gene calls are TRBV7-9 and TRBJ1-4; D perhaps matches TRBD1 (6 bases). This CDR3 has 14 residues. The V gene's germline CDR1 is SEHNR and CDR2 FQNEAQ (reference sequence). The germline V and J ends were trimmed by 3 bases and 6 bases, with 11 bases remaining between them. The CDR3 DNA is TGTGCCAGCAGCTTGAAGGGGGGAGATGAAAAACTGTTTTTT. It translates to CASSLKGGDEKLFF.

The chain joins TRBV7-2 to TRBJ1-1; a possible D gene is TRBD1 (6 bases). Per germline, CDR1 SGHTA and CDR2 FQGNSA. Trimming took off 7 bases at V and 5 bases at J, with 20 bases between the two ends. The CDR3 covers 15 residues. In DNA form, the CDR3 reads TGTGCCAGCACCCCTCAGGGGAAGGTAGGGACTGAAGCTTTCTTT. It codes for CASTPQGKVGTEAFF.

The chain employs TRBV9 and TRBJ2-7; D is possibly TRBD2 (6 bases). Trimming removed 0 bases from V and 4 bases from J, with 14 bases in between. This CDR3 region has 15 residues. Germline V CDR1 and CDR2: SGDLS, YYNGEE. The DNA of the CDR3 is TGTGCCAGCAGCGTAGATGGGGGGTTAGGTTACGAGCAGTACTTC. It translates to CASSVDGGLGYEQYF.

The chain is built from TRBV5-5 and TRBJ1-4, with TRBD1 identical over 7 bases. The V segment lost 3 bases and the J segment 6 bases; nucleotides outside the gene matches: 11. Germline values: CDR1 SGHKS, CDR2 YYEKEE (reference sequence). The CDR3 has 16 residues. CDR3 in amino acids: CASSSTRQGWDEKLFF. The DNA of the CDR3 is TGTGCCAGCAGCTCAACACGACAGGGTTGGGATGAAAAACTGTTTTTT.